This T cell receptor (beta chain) emerged from a study of cytomegalovirus exposure and HLA in healthy donors. Trimming removed 6 bases from V and 5 bases from J, with 13 bases in between. This CDR3 has 13 amino acids. Per the germline V gene, CDR1 is WSHSY and CDR2 is SAAADI. Points from the study as a whole: It has been reported that TCR beta sequences accurately predicted the HLA-A and HLA-B alleles of most subjects.

This clone has more than one count but fewer than ten. The antigen remains undetermined. The primer mix had 60 Vbeta and 13 Jbeta primers. The table came from immunoSEQ multiplex PCR; TCRdb's copy has only in-frame clones and leaves some out. Among over 200,000 clones, approximately 90% were seen once, and the ten largest hold less than 1.2%. The sample taken for sequencing was PBMCs. This TCR came from a woman under 30 in good health and CMV-seronegative. The chain joins TRBV10-2 to TRBJ1-1, with D possibly TRBD1 on 5 matching bases. CDR3 bases: TGCGCCAGCAGGACAGAACGATGGACTGAAGCTTTCTTT. Amino acid sequence: CASRTERWTEAFF.